This is a list of T cell receptor beta chains from one sample in a study of T cells in Graves' hyperthyroidism and ophthalmopathy. TCRdb independently ran MiXCR on the multiplex PCR reads; one entry per CDR3 protein. The sample lists 300,000 to 400,000 distinct CDR3 sequences; roughly 18% were seen once. Source material: blood. These receptors were collected from a woman between 50 and 59 years old with Graves' hyperthyroidism. Both conserved end residues are part of each CDR3. D genes are given only for firm matches. Only some rows state a clone size, as once, few, many or a class for expanded clones.

clone_size: many; v_call: TRBV6-1; j_call: TRBJ2-7; d_call: TRBD1; cdr3_nt: TGTGCCAGCAGTATAAGGACAGGGTACTACGAGCAGTACTTC; cdr3_aa: CASSIRTGYYEQYF
clone_size: many; v_call: TRBV13; j_call: TRBJ1-2; d_call: NA; cdr3_nt: TGTGCCAGCAGCTTAGGCCAGGACAACTATGGCTACACCTTC; cdr3_aa: CASSLGQDNYGYTF
clone_size: NA; v_call: TRBV7-9; j_call: TRBJ1-1; d_call: NA; cdr3_nt: TGTGCCAGCAGCTTAGAGGGGGGGGTTGCAAACACTGAAGCTTTCTTT; cdr3_aa: CASSLEGGVANTEAFF
clone_size: NA; v_call: TRBV6-1; j_call: TRBJ1-4; d_call: NA; cdr3_nt: TGTGCCAGCAGTGATAGCCAGGGTAATGAAAAACTGTTTTTT; cdr3_aa: CASSDSQGNEKLFF
clone_size: many; v_call: TRBV27; j_call: TRBJ2-1; d_call: TRBD2; cdr3_nt: TGTGCCAGCAGTTCGGGGACTAGCCACTTCAATGAGCAGTTCTTC; cdr3_aa: CASSSGTSHFNEQFF
clone_size: many; v_call: TRBV11-2; j_call: TRBJ1-1; d_call: NA; cdr3_nt: TGTGCCAGCAGCTTAGAATCTTGGACAGCGAACACTGAAGCTTTCTTT; cdr3_aa: CASSLESWTANTEAFF
clone_size: many; v_call: TRBV11-2; j_call: TRBJ2-6; d_call: NA; cdr3_nt: TGTGCCAGCAGCTTACACCCAGGGGCTGGGGCCAACGTCCTGACTTTC; cdr3_aa: CASSLHPGAGANVLTF
clone_size: few; v_call: TRBV7-3; j_call: TRBJ2-5; d_call: NA; cdr3_nt: TGTGCCAGCAGCTTAGGGGGAGCCCGCCAAGAGACCCAGTACTTC; cdr3_aa: CASSLGGARQETQYF
clone_size: many; v_call: TRBV18; j_call: TRBJ1-3; d_call: NA; cdr3_nt: TGTGCCAGCTCACCTCGGACAGTCTCTGGAAACACCATATATTTT; cdr3_aa: CASSPRTVSGNTIYF
clone_size: many; v_call: TRBV11-2; j_call: TRBJ2-3; d_call: TRBD2; cdr3_nt: TGTGCCAGCAGCTCCGGGGGGGCCGGGGATACGCAGTATTTT; cdr3_aa: CASSSGGAGDTQYF
clone_size: few; v_call: TRBV5-1; j_call: TRBJ1-2; d_call: TRBD1; cdr3_nt: TGCGCCAGCAGCTGGGGACAGGGACAAGGCTATGGCTACACCTTC; cdr3_aa: CASSWGQGQGYGYTF
clone_size: few; v_call: TRBV30; j_call: TRBJ2-3; d_call: NA; cdr3_nt: TGTGCCTGGAGTGGGTTCACAGGGACAAATACGCAGTATTTT; cdr3_aa: CAWSGFTGTNTQYF
clone_size: NA; v_call: TRBV9; j_call: TRBJ2-1; d_call: TRBD1; cdr3_nt: TGTGCCAGCAGCGTAGAGAGAACAGGGGGCAATGAGCAGTTCTTC; cdr3_aa: CASSVERTGGNEQFF
clone_size: many; v_call: TRBV12-3/TRBV12-4; j_call: TRBJ2-2; d_call: TRBD1; cdr3_nt: TGTGCCAGCAGAACTGGACAGGCGGATAACACCGGGGAGCTGTTTTTT; cdr3_aa: CASRTGQADNTGELFF
clone_size: NA; v_call: TRBV5-1; j_call: TRBJ2-3; d_call: NA; cdr3_nt: TGCGCCAGCAGCTTGGCAGATCGAGATACGCAGTATTTT; cdr3_aa: CASSLADRDTQYF
clone_size: NA; v_call: TRBV27; j_call: TRBJ2-1; d_call: TRBD2; cdr3_nt: TGTGCCAGCAGGGGCCTTAGCGGGATTGAAAATGAGCAGTTCTTC; cdr3_aa: CASRGLSGIENEQFF
clone_size: many; v_call: TRBV28; j_call: TRBJ2-5; d_call: NA; cdr3_nt: TGTGCCAGCAGAAGCCACTGGGAGTACCAAGAGACCCAGTACTTC; cdr3_aa: CASRSHWEYQETQYF
clone_size: few; v_call: TRBV10-3; j_call: TRBJ1-3; d_call: NA; cdr3_nt: TGTGCCATCAGTGATGGGAGCTCTGGAAACACCATATATTTT; cdr3_aa: CAISDGSSGNTIYF
clone_size: NA; v_call: TRBV9; j_call: TRBJ2-2; d_call: NA; cdr3_nt: TGTGCCAGCAGCCCCCGGCACGAGAACACCGGGGAGCTGTTTTTT; cdr3_aa: CASSPRHENTGELFF
clone_size: few; v_call: TRBV2; j_call: TRBJ2-3; d_call: TRBD2; cdr3_nt: TGTGCCAGCATGCGTCTAGCGGGAGGAGATACGCAGTATTTT; cdr3_aa: CASMRLAGGDTQYF
clone_size: NA; v_call: TRBV19; j_call: TRBJ1-3; d_call: NA; cdr3_nt: TGTGCCAGTAGTCGACAGAGCTCTGGAAACACCATATATTTT; cdr3_aa: CASSRQSSGNTIYF
clone_size: NA; v_call: TRBV5-1; j_call: TRBJ2-1; d_call: NA; cdr3_nt: TGCGCCAGCAGCCCCCCGGGATACCAATACTACAATGAGCAGTTCTTC; cdr3_aa: CASSPPGYQYYNEQFF
clone_size: few; v_call: TRBV28; j_call: TRBJ1-2; d_call: NA; cdr3_nt: TGTGCCAGCAGTACCCCCCAGAGGGGGTGGAACTATGGCTACACCTTC; cdr3_aa: CASSTPQRGWNYGYTF
clone_size: NA; v_call: TRBV20-1; j_call: TRBJ1-5; d_call: NA; cdr3_nt: TGCAGTGCTAGAGATTCGCGCAGGGGAGATCAGCCCCAGCATTTT; cdr3_aa: CSARDSRRGDQPQHF
clone_size: NA; v_call: TRBV20-1; j_call: TRBJ2-3; d_call: NA; cdr3_nt: TGCAGTGCCGCTCCGTTAGGGCGCACAGATACGCAGTATTTT; cdr3_aa: CSAAPLGRTDTQYF
clone_size: NA; v_call: TRBV11-3; j_call: TRBJ2-3; d_call: NA; cdr3_nt: TGTGCCAGCAGCCCAGGGACCCTGGATACGCAGTATTTT; cdr3_aa: CASSPGTLDTQYF
clone_size: NA; v_call: TRBV5-1; j_call: TRBJ2-3; d_call: TRBD2; cdr3_nt: TGCGCCAGCAGGATTGGGGGGAGGGCCCAAGATACGCAGTATTTT; cdr3_aa: CASRIGGRAQDTQYF
clone_size: NA; v_call: TRBV12-5; j_call: TRBJ2-4; d_call: NA; cdr3_nt: TGTGCTAGTGGTTTGTCCGAGCTAAGCATTCAGTACTTC; cdr3_aa: CASGLSELSIQYF
clone_size: few; v_call: TRBV11-2; j_call: TRBJ1-2; d_call: NA; cdr3_nt: TGTGCCAGCAGCCCCGCGAGGTGGGGGATGGATGGCTACACCTTC; cdr3_aa: CASSPARWGMDGYTF
clone_size: NA; v_call: TRBV5-1; j_call: TRBJ2-5; d_call: TRBD1; cdr3_nt: TGCGCCAGCAGCTTGGGCAGGGGGCAATTCCAAGAGACCCAGCACTTC; cdr3_aa: CASSLGRGQFQETQHF
clone_size: NA; v_call: TRBV19; j_call: TRBJ1-5; d_call: TRBD1; cdr3_nt: TGTGCCAGTAGAGAGCCGGGACAGCTGTCAGCCCAGCATTTT; cdr3_aa: CASREPGQLSAQHF
clone_size: few; v_call: TRBV28; j_call: TRBJ2-5; d_call: NA; cdr3_nt: TGTGCCAGCAATCAAGGGGGGAACCAAGAGACCCAGTACTTC; cdr3_aa: CASNQGGNQETQYF
clone_size: many; v_call: TRBV20-1; j_call: TRBJ2-5; d_call: TRBD2; cdr3_nt: TGCAGTGCTGGAGGGACTAGCGTAAAGACCCAGTACTTC; cdr3_aa: CSAGGTSVKTQYF
clone_size: many; v_call: TRBV12-3/TRBV12-4; j_call: TRBJ2-5; d_call: NA; cdr3_nt: TGTGCCAGCAGTCCTATTGACAGTGGCCAGTACTTC; cdr3_aa: CASSPIDSGQYF
clone_size: NA; v_call: TRBV12-3/TRBV12-4; j_call: TRBJ1-4; d_call: NA; cdr3_nt: TGTGCCAGCCGCCGGGCAGAACCTGAAAAACTGTTTTTT; cdr3_aa: CASRRAEPEKLFF